This is a list of T cell receptor beta chains from one sample in a study of blood T cells in healthy people across ages. TCRdb called the 5' RACE reads again in MiXCR, with one record for every CDR3 protein. The repertoire holds roughly 550,000 distinct CDR3 sequences, with around 24% as singletons. Separately, the same data were catalogued under a study of T cells of mothers and their children.

Sequencing used blood. These receptor sequences come from a boy younger than 18 in good health. Each CDR3 is given with its conserved first and last residue. D genes are given only for firm matches. Clone size, where shown, is once, few, many, or a class for clones that have expanded.

v_call	clone_size	d_call	j_call	cdr3_nt	cdr3_aa
TRBV5-5	few	-	TRBJ1-1	TGTGCCAGCAACCGGGGGGACACTGAAGCTTTCTTT	CASNRGDTEAFF
TRBV15	-	-	TRBJ1-6	TGTGCCACCAGCAATCGACCGGATAATTCACCCCTCCACTTT	CATSNRPDNSPLHF
TRBV28	-	-	TRBJ2-5	TGTGCCAGCAGTGGTTGGCGGGGCCAAGAGACCCAGTACTTC	CASSGWRGQETQYF
TRBV5-5	few	-	TRBJ1-4	TGTGCCAGCAGCTTGGCAGAGTCCCGGAGGATGGGAGAAAAACTGTTTTTT	CASSLAESRRMGEKLFF
TRBV7-2	-	-	TRBJ2-5	TGTGCCAGCAGCTTAGGCAGTTATTGGTACCAAGAGACCCAGTACTTC	CASSLGSYWYQETQYF
TRBV6-4	few	-	TRBJ2-7	TGTGCCAGCAGTGAGGGGAGAGTCTACGAGCAGTACTTC	CASSEGRVYEQYF
TRBV5-6	-	TRBD1	TRBJ1-2	TGTGCCAGCAGCTTGCGGGACAGCTATTCTGGCTACACCTTC	CASSLRDSYSGYTF
TRBV5-6	-	TRBD1	TRBJ2-5	TGTGCCAGCAGCTTGGAGTATGGGACAGGGTACGAGACCCAGTACTTC	CASSLEYGTGYETQYF
TRBV29-1	few	TRBD1	TRBJ2-7	TGCAGCGTCCGCTCCGGGACAGGGCCCTACGAGCAGTACTTC	CSVRSGTGPYEQYF
TRBV5-6	-	-	TRBJ2-7	TGTGCCAGCAGCACGGGACCGTCGAGCTCCTACGAGCAGTACTTC	CASSTGPSSSYEQYF
TRBV20-1	-	-	TRBJ2-2	TGCAGTGCTAGTGATCGGGGGTCGAACACCGGGGAGCTGTTTTTT	CSASDRGSNTGELFF
TRBV4-1	-	TRBD2	TRBJ2-3	TGCGCCAGCAGCCAAAAGCGGGAAGGGACAGATACGCAGTATTTT	CASSQKREGTDTQYF
TRBV6-2/TRBV6-3	-	-	TRBJ2-6	TGTGCCAGCAGTTATGTTCGTCTGAGGGGTTCATTCGGTTCCTCTGGGGCCAACGTCCTGACTTTC	CASSYVRLRGSFGSSGANVLTF
TRBV15	-	-	TRBJ1-2	TGTGCCACCAGCTTCTTTCTCCCCCTACAACGGGGGTACTATGGCTACACCTTC	CATSFFLPLQRGYYGYTF
TRBV4-3	few	TRBD1	TRBJ1-4	TGCGCCAGCAGCCAAGATGGAGGGGGCAATGAAAAACTGTTTTTT	CASSQDGGGNEKLFF
TRBV6-6	-	-	TRBJ1-5	TGTGCCAGCAGTTACTCGGCCGGGGGTAGCAATCAGCCCCAGCATTTT	CASSYSAGGSNQPQHF
TRBV27	-	-	TRBJ1-6	TGTGCCAGCAAAGACTTGGTCACCTCGGGAGGTTCACCCCTCCACTTT	CASKDLVTSGGSPLHF
TRBV4-3	-	-	TRBJ2-2	TGCGCCAGCAGCCAAGATCGAGTCCTCACCGGGGAGCTGTTTTTT	CASSQDRVLTGELFF
TRBV7-9	few	-	TRBJ2-1	TGTGCCAGCAGCTTAACAGGGATCAATGAGCAGTTCTTC	CASSLTGINEQFF
TRBV6-5	few	-	TRBJ2-1	TGTGCCAGCAGCTACGAAGCGGGCAGTCTATACAATGAGCAGTTCTTC	CASSYEAGSLYNEQFF
TRBV6-5	many	TRBD2	TRBJ2-5	TGTGCCAGCAGTTCCGGGGGGGGGACCCAGTACTTC	CASSSGGGTQYF
TRBV29-1	few	-	TRBJ2-1	TGCAGCGTTGAAGGTTTAGCGGAGACCTACAATGAGCAGTTCTTC	CSVEGLAETYNEQFF
TRBV15	-	TRBD2	TRBJ2-3	TGTGCCACCAGCAAGCGGGAGGGGGATGATACGCAGTATTTT	CATSKREGDDTQYF
TRBV7-3	few	-	TRBJ2-2	TGTGCCAGCAGCTTAGCCCCTGCCACCGGGGAGCTGTTTTTT	CASSLAPATGELFF
TRBV28	-	TRBD1	TRBJ2-7	TGTGCCAGCAGACACCGGGACAGGGGTTACGAGCAGTACTTC	CASRHRDRGYEQYF
TRBV3-1	few	TRBD1	TRBJ1-1	TGTGCCAGCAGCCAACCGGACAGGGATCGAGCTTTCTTT	CASSQPDRDRAFF
TRBV10-3	-	-	TRBJ2-7	TGTGCCATCAGCGACGAACGTGGAAATTACGAGCAGTACTTC	CAISDERGNYEQYF
TRBV5-5	-	-	TRBJ2-6	TGTGCCAGCAGCTTGGGGGCTACTTGGTCTGGGGCCAACGTCCTGACTTTC	CASSLGATWSGANVLTF
TRBV21-1	few	-	TRBJ2-1	TGTGCCAGCAGCAAAAAGACGGGACAGTATAGCAATGAGCAGTTCTTC	CASSKKTGQYSNEQFF
TRBV28	many	TRBD2	TRBJ2-1	TGTGCCAGCAGTTGGTCCTGGGCGGGAGGAACAAATGAGCAGTTCTTC	CASSWSWAGGTNEQFF
TRBV11-2	many	TRBD1	TRBJ2-7	TGTGCCAGCAGCTTCGACAGGGGGCCCTACGAGCAGTACTTC	CASSFDRGPYEQYF
TRBV28	-	TRBD1	TRBJ1-1	TGTGCCAGCAGTGACAGGGGCTTGGGGAACACTGAAGCTTTCTTT	CASSDRGLGNTEAFF
TRBV28	-	TRBD1	TRBJ1-2	TGTGCCAGCCGTGGCAGTGGGACAGGCCGGGGTTACACCTTC	CASRGSGTGRGYTF
TRBV7-9	-	-	TRBJ2-5	TGTGCCAGCAGCCTAGCGCAGCGGGAGACCCAGTACTTC	CASSLAQRETQYF
TRBV20-1	-	TRBD2	TRBJ2-4	TGCAGTGCTCTTCCGGGACTAGCGGGCCTCGGACAAAACATTCAGTACTTC	CSALPGLAGLGQNIQYF
TRBV13	few	TRBD1	TRBJ1-2	TGTGCCAGCAGCGCACGGGACAGGGTGTACTATGGCTACACCTTC	CASSARDRVYYGYTF
TRBV12-3/TRBV12-4	-	-	TRBJ2-4	TGTGCCAGCGGCTATACAGGGCTCGGAAACATTCAGTACTTC	CASGYTGLGNIQYF
TRBV25-1	-	-	TRBJ1-1	TGTGCCAGCATATATGCCACTGAAGCTTTCTTT	CASIYATEAFF
TRBV6-6	few	-	TRBJ1-2	TGTGCCAGCAGTTACGCCGACAGGCGAGTAGATGGCTACACCTTC	CASSYADRRVDGYTF
TRBV3-1	-	-	TRBJ1-1	TGTGCCAGCAGCCAAGGGCAAGTGAACACTGAAGCTTTCTTT	CASSQGQVNTEAFF
TRBV7-9	few	-	TRBJ1-1	TGTGCCAGCAGCTTAGCGGCAGAGAGAGATGAAGCTTTCTTT	CASSLAAERDEAFF
TRBV14	once	-	TRBJ1-4	TGTGCCAGCAGCCCCAGCCCAGTAACGGGCGAAAAACTGTTTTTT	CASSPSPVTGEKLFF
TRBV9	once	-	TRBJ1-1	TGTGCCAGCAGCTCCGTTGATGCTGAAGCTTTCTTT	CASSSVDAEAFF
TRBV20-1	-	-	TRBJ1-2	TGCAGTGCTAGAGATCCCAGGGATTATGGCTACACCTTC	CSARDPRDYGYTF
TRBV20-1	-	TRBD1	TRBJ1-5	TGCAGTGCACCTGACAGGGTTCACAATCAGCCCCAGCATTTT	CSAPDRVHNQPQHF
TRBV11-2	many	TRBD1	TRBJ2-7	TGTGCCAGCAGCTTAGGAGGGACAGGGGGGTACGAGCAGTACTTC	CASSLGGTGGYEQYF
TRBV29-1	-	-	TRBJ2-7	TGCAGCGTTGAAGAAAGTACCTACGAGCAGTACTTC	CSVEESTYEQYF